One and the same sample provided the 15 T cell receptor beta chains below, sequenced in a study of cytomegalovirus exposure and HLA in healthy donors. The PCR employed 60 Vbeta primers together with 13 Jbeta primers. Sequenced by immunoSEQ multiplex PCR; TCRdb stores in-frame clones only, minus some. The sample holds 270,000 or so clones, around 90% seen once. Sequenced sample: PBMCs. These receptors were obtained from a girl aged 2 to 9 in good health and CMV-seronegative.

The gene calls are TRBV18 and TRBJ1-2, with 9 bases that match TRBD1. V gave up 4 bases and J gave up 3 bases; unmatched junction bases: 6. CDR3 length: 15 amino acids. Germline V lookup: CDR1 KGHSH, CDR2 LQKENI. The CDR3 loop reads CASSLRDRVDYGYTF. The CDR3 coding sequence is TGTGCCAGCTCACTACGGGACAGGGTGGACTATGGCTACACCTTC.

The rearrangement links TRBV4-2 to TRBJ2-3; 10 bases are shared with TRBD2. Germline CDR1 and CDR2: LGHNA and YNFKEQ. CDR3 length equals 16 residues. V trimming: 0 bases; J trimming: 7 bases; junction bases outside the gene matches: 7. CDR3 sequence (DNA): TGTGCCAGCAGCCAAGATGCTAGCGGGAGTGTTTATACGCAGTATTTT. Amino acids: CASSQDASGSVYTQYF.

The J gene is TRBJ2-2, the V gene TRBV14; TRBD1 aligns across 9 bases. V shed 3 bases and J 1 base; nucleotides not matched to a gene: 3. Germline CDR1 and CDR2: SGHDN and FVKESK. CDR3 size: 16 residues. The CDR3 protein is CASSHPGQGNTGELFF. In nucleotides, the CDR3 is TGTGCCAGCAGCCATCCGGGACAGGGGAACACCGGGGAGCTGTTTTTT. Looking up the rest from reference TRBV14 and TRBJ2-2 gives the full variable domain: EAGVTQFPSHSVIEKGQTVTLRCDPISGHDNLYWYRRVMGKEIKFLLHFVKESKQDESGMPNNRFLAERTGGTYSTLKVQPAELEDSGVYFCASSHPGQGNTGELFFGEGSRLTVL.

The J gene is TRBJ2-4, the V gene TRBV18, with TRBD2 matching 10 bases. The germline gives CDR1 KGHSH, CDR2 LQKENI. The CDR3 sequence is 15 residues long. V was clipped by 0 bases and J by 10 bases; unmatched bases: 6. CDR3 sequence reads: CASSPPSSGGRIQYF. The DNA for the CDR3 is TGTGCCAGCTCACCACCCTCTAGCGGGGGTAGAATTCAGTACTTC.

This chain joins TRBV9 and TRBJ2-1; 12 bases align to TRBD1. Germline assignment: CDR1 SGDLS and CDR2 YYNGEE. CDR3 length equals 16 residues. With 3 bases clipped from V and 6 bases from J, the junction kept 7 bases outside the gene matches. CDR3 residues: CASSGTGTGGGNEQFF. The CDR3 DNA reads TGTGCCAGCAGCGGAACCGGGACAGGGGGCGGCAATGAGCAGTTCTTC.

This clone has just a few counts. The chain has TRBV27 and TRBJ2-7; 10 nucleotides match TRBD1. CDR1 and CDR2 from the germline V gene are MNHEY and SMNVEV (reference sequence). CDR3 length: 14 amino acids. J was trimmed by 5 bases and V by 3 bases; bases with no gene match: 4. This CDR3 reads CASSLGGQGDEQYF. Here the CDR3 DNA reads TGTGCCAGCAGTTTGGGCGGACAGGGGGACGAGCAGTACTTC.

The genes are TRBV27 and TRBJ2-3; D gene unclear. The ends were cut back, 2 bases at V and 1 base at J, with 4 bases in the middle. CDR3 length equals 13 residues. Germline CDR1 MNHEY, CDR2 SMNVEV (reference sequence). The CDR3 nucleotides read TGTGCCAGCAGTTTAAGCGGCACAGATACGCAGTATTTT. Translating gives CASSLSGTDTQYF.

V and J are TRBV5-1 and TRBJ2-5; D is ambiguous. The CDR3 runs to 14 residues. Per germline, CDR1 SGHRS and CDR2 YFSETQ. V was cut by 0 bases and J by 2 bases, with 8 bases left in between. CDR3 in DNA: TGCGCCAGCAGCTTGGCCGCCCAGCAAGAGACCCAGTACTTC. This codes for CASSLAAQQETQYF.

The V call is TRBV10-1, the J call TRBJ2-3, with a weak D call TRBD2 (6 bases). The ends were cut back, 1 base at V and 0 bases at J, with 23 bases in the middle. CDR1 and CDR2 (germline): WNHNN, SYGVQD (reference sequence). The CDR3 is 20 amino acids. As DNA, the CDR3 is TGCGCCAGCAGTGAGTGTAAAGGGAGTACGGGCGGGACTAGCACAGATACGCAGTATTTT. Its translation is CASSECKGSTGGTSTDTQYF.

The gene calls are TRBV20-1 and TRBJ2-7; the D gene is possibly TRBD1 (6 bases). Looked up from germline, CDR1 is DFQATT and CDR2 is SNEGSKA (reference sequence). V was shortened by 4 bases and J by 6 bases, with 10 bases between the two germline ends. The length of the CDR3 is 11 residues. The CDR3 sequence: CSATQGPEQYF. CDR3 DNA: TGCAGTGCTACGCAGGGGCCCGAGCAGTACTTC.

V gene TRBV6-1 combines with J gene TRBJ2-7; no clear D. CDR3 length: 14 residues. V lost 3 bases, J lost 7 bases, and 16 bases lay in between. Germline V gene lookup returns CDR1 MNHNS and CDR2 SASEGT. In DNA, the CDR3 is TGTGCCAGCAGTGACATCGGCAGGCACAAGGAGCAGTACTTC. Its protein is CASSDIGRHKEQYF.

This chain links TRBV7-9 with TRBJ1-2; no clear D gene. The V end was cut by 5 bases, the J end by 7 bases, with 11 bases between. The germline CDR1 and CDR2 sequences are SEHNR and FQNEAQ (reference sequence). The CDR3 is made up of 12 amino acids. For the CDR3, the DNA is TGTGCCAGCAGCCCCCCGAGTCCTGGCTACACCTTC. It is translated as CASSPPSPGYTF.

A few counts support this clone. This chain connects TRBV28 to TRBJ2-1; 14 bases are a match to TRBD2. V dropped 4 bases and J dropped 5; count of bases not matched to a gene: 7. The CDR3 totals 17 residues. CDR1 MDHEN and CDR2 SYDVKM come from the germline V gene. The CDR3 is CASSSIPGLAGDNEQFF. CDR3 coding DNA: TGTGCCAGCAGTTCCATTCCGGGACTAGCGGGGGACAATGAGCAGTTCTTC.

The CDR3, as DNA: TGTGCCAGTAGTCCGAGCGGGGTGGATGAAAAACTGTTTTTT. Protein: CASSPSGVDEKLFF. The chain joins TRBV19 to TRBJ1-4; D ambiguous. V gave up 5 bases and J gave up 6 bases, with 13 bases separating them. The germline V gene encodes CDR1 LNHDA and CDR2 SQIVND (reference sequence). The CDR3 has 14 amino acids.

The chain joins TRBV18 to TRBJ2-7, with TRBD1 identical over 7 bases. This CDR3 has 15 residues. Looked up from germline, CDR1 is KGHSH and CDR2 is LQKENI. The V segment lost 6 bases and the J segment 5 bases; nucleotides outside the gene matches: 13. CDR3 region: CASSPSGTESNEQYF. The CDR3 bases are TGTGCCAGCTCCCCAAGTGGGACAGAATCTAACGAGCAGTACTTC.